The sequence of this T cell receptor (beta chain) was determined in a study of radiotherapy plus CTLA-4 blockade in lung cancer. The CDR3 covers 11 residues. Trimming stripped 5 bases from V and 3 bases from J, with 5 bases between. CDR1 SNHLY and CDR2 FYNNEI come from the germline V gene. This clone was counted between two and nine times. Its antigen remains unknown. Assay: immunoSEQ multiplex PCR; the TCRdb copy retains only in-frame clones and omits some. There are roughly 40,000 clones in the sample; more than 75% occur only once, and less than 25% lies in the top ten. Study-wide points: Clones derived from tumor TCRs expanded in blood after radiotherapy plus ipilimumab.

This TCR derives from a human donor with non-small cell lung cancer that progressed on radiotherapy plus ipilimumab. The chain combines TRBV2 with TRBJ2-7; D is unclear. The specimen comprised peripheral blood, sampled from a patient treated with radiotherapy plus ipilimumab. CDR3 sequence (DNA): TGTGCCAGCAGTAGCAACTACGAGCAGTACTTC. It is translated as CASSSNYEQYF. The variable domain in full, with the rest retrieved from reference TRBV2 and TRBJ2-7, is EPEVTQTPSHQVTQMGQEVILRCVPISNHLYFYWYRQILGQKVEFLVSFYNNEISEKSEIFDDQFSVERPDGSNFTLKIRSTKLEDSAMYFCASSSNYEQYFGPGTRLTVT.